Following are 15 T cell receptor beta chains from one sample sequenced in a study of T cells in Graves' hyperthyroidism and ophthalmopathy. TCR beta CDR3 regions were amplified from RNA transcripts. HTBI primers were the set used in a first-round RT-PCR of the TCR CDR3. TCRdb re-derived calls from the multiplex PCR reads in MiXCR, one entry per CDR3 protein. There are a few hundred thousand distinct CDR3 sequences in the sample; more than 15% occur only once, and approximately 18% lies in the top ten. The sequenced sample was blood. These receptors all come from a woman in her late teens or twenties with Graves' ophthalmopathy.

The sample holds many counts of this clonotype. This chain uses TRBV11-3 with TRBJ2-1, with TRBD1 identical over 12 bases. Trimming removed 3 bases from V and 8 bases from J; junction bases left unmatched: 2. CDR3 length: 14 amino acids. Looked up from germline, CDR1 is SGHNT and CDR2 is YENEEA. CDR3 DNA sequence: TGTGCCAGCAGCTTCGGGACAGGGGGCTATGAGCAGTTCTTC. It yields the protein CASSFGTGGYEQFF.

This clonotype was counted many times. The V call is TRBV6-6, the J call TRBJ1-1; D perhaps matches TRBD1 (5 bases). The length of the CDR3 is 16 residues. V lost 0 bases and J lost 3, with 14 bases in between. Germline V lookup: CDR1 MNHNY, CDR2 SVGAGI (reference sequence). This CDR3 reads CASSYSIEGADTEAFF. The CDR3 DNA is TGTGCCAGCAGTTACTCGATAGAAGGGGCCGACACTGAAGCTTTCTTT.

This clonotype was detected many times. The V and J genes are TRBV27 and TRBJ2-1, with unresolved D. Germline CDR1 and CDR2: MNHEY and SMNVEV (reference sequence). V was trimmed by 5 bases and J by 6 bases, leaving 11 bases between them. CDR3 length: 13 residues. This CDR3 is CASSQSGINEQFF. The CDR3 DNA sequence: TGTGCCAGCAGTCAGTCAGGTATCAATGAGCAGTTCTTC.

At least ten counts were recorded for this clonotype. The chain recombines TRBV28 with TRBJ2-1; 8 bases agree with TRBD1. The CDR3 runs to 20 residues. Germline loops: CDR1 MDHEN, CDR2 SYDVKM. The V gene end was trimmed by 7 bases and the J gene end by 1 base; junction bases not matched to a gene: 21. DNA for the CDR3: TGTGCCAGCACTCTCAACCCAGGGGGCCGAAGTTCTACATCCTACAATGAGCAGTTCTTC. Translation: CASTLNPGGRSSTSYNEQFF.

The V gene is TRBV7-9, the J gene TRBJ2-2; D not certain. Trimming pared 0 bases from V and 7 bases from J, leaving 6 bases between. Germline V CDR1 and CDR2: SEHNR, FQNEAQ (reference sequence). CDR3 length equals 13 residues. CDR3 in amino acids: CASSLAGYGELFF. The CDR3, as DNA: TGTGCCAGCAGCTTAGCCGGGTACGGGGAGCTGTTTTTT.

This clonotype was seen only a few times. CDR3 region: CSATRSGTGATNEKLFF. CDR3 sequence (DNA): TGCAGTGCTACCAGATCCGGGACAGGGGCAACTAATGAAAAACTGTTTTTT. This chain links TRBV20-1 with TRBJ1-4; 10 bases fit TRBD1. Germline trimming cut 4 bases from V and 0 bases from J; bases unmatched to any gene: 8. The CDR3 contains 17 residues. Germline V gives CDR1 DFQATT, CDR2 SNEGSKA (reference sequence).

In DNA form, the CDR3 reads TGCAGCGCTCAAGGCCCCTTGGGAGAGACCCAGTACTTC. This gives the protein CSAQGPLGETQYF. V gene TRBV29-1 combines with J gene TRBJ2-5; D uncertain. V lost 7 bases to trimming and J lost 4 bases, with 16 bases between them. CDR3 size: 13 residues. CDR1 is SQVTM and CDR2 is ANQGSEA in the germline V gene.

This clonotype was seen only a few times. The rearrangement uses TRBV19 and TRBJ2-3; 8 bases map to TRBD1. Germline CDR1 LNHDA, CDR2 SQIVND (reference sequence). This CDR3 contains 15 residues. After removal of 5 bases from V and 2 bases from J, the junction contained 6 bases not matched to a gene. This CDR3 is CASSAGQGPTDTQYF. CDR3 sequence (DNA): TGTGCCAGTAGTGCCGGACAGGGACCCACAGATACGCAGTATTTT.

The V gene is TRBV25-1, the J gene TRBJ2-7, with D perhaps matching TRBD1 (7 bases). CDR1 is MGHDK and CDR2 is SYGVNS in the germline V gene. The CDR3 sequence is 15 residues long. Trimming took 6 bases from V and 1 from J, leaving 16 bases between them. CDR3 region: CASSVGGGDSYEQYF. In nucleotides, the CDR3 is TGTGCCAGCAGCGTAGGAGGGGGCGATTCCTACGAGCAGTACTTC.

The chain combines TRBV4-3 with TRBJ2-1; 8 nucleotides align to TRBD2. V lost 4 bases and J lost 4; bases outside the gene matches: 18. Germline CDR1 reads LGHNA; CDR2 reads YSLEER. The CDR3 extends over 19 amino acids. DNA for the CDR3: TGCGCCAGCAGCCTTCTACCCAATACTAGCGGCTACCCTTACAATGAGCAGTTCTTC. As protein: CASSLLPNTSGYPYNEQFF.

In its sample, this clonotype was seen a few times. V and J are TRBV29-1 and TRBJ1-1, with no clear D. The V end was cut by 6 bases, the J end by 1 base, with 9 bases between. CDR1 is SQVTM, CDR2 ANQGSEA, per germline. The CDR3 is 12 residues long. CDR3 sequence: CSVAGQNTEAFF. In DNA, the CDR3 is TGCAGCGTGGCCGGGCAGAACACTGAAGCTTTCTTT.

Concerning this clonotype: This sequence may be a read error, since a much larger clone differs from it by one base. The genes are TRBV11-2 and TRBJ2-1; 9 bases are shared with TRBD2. The CDR3 sequence is 15 residues long. The germline V gene has CDR1 SGHAT and CDR2 FQNNGV. CDR3 sequence reads: CASSSGAGGLNGQFF. CDR3 DNA: TGTGCCAGCAGCTCCGGGGCGGGAGGGCTCAATGGGCAGTTCTTC.

DNA of the CDR3: TGTGCCAGCAGCGGGACTAATCGAGAGACCCAGTACTTC. This translates into CASSGTNRETQYF. The rearrangement links TRBV7-2 to TRBJ2-5; 7 bases are a match to TRBD2. Per the germline V gene, CDR1 is SGHTA and CDR2 is FQGNSA. Losses at the gene ends were 5 bases for V and 4 bases for J; bases not matched to a gene: 4. The CDR3 consists of 13 residues. Looking up the rest from reference TRBV7-2 and TRBJ2-5 gives the full variable domain: GAGVSQSPSNKVTEKGKDVELRCDPISGHTALYWYRQSLGQGLEFLIYFQGNSAPDKSGLPSDRFSAERTGGSVSTLTIQRTQQEDSAVYLCASSGTNRETQYFGPGTRLLVL.

The chain links TRBV7-3 to TRBJ1-2; a possible D gene is TRBD1 (6 bases). The CDR3 is 13 residues long. Germline CDR1 and CDR2: SGHTA and FQGTGA. Trimming took off 0 bases at V and 9 bases at J, with 11 bases between the two ends. This CDR3 reads CASSLTGGARYTF. The CDR3 DNA follows: TGTGCCAGCAGCTTAACGGGGGGCGCGCGCTACACCTTC.

The sample holds many counts of this clonotype. The chain employs TRBV28 and TRBJ2-7, with 10 positions matching TRBD2. CDR1 is MDHEN and CDR2 is SYDVKM in the germline V gene. The CDR3 covers 14 residues. V gave up 7 bases and J gave up 5 bases; unmatched junction bases: 8. In DNA form, the CDR3 reads TGTGCCAGCATTCTAGCGGGAGAGGACCACGAGCAGTACTTC. Its translation: CASILAGEDHEQYF.